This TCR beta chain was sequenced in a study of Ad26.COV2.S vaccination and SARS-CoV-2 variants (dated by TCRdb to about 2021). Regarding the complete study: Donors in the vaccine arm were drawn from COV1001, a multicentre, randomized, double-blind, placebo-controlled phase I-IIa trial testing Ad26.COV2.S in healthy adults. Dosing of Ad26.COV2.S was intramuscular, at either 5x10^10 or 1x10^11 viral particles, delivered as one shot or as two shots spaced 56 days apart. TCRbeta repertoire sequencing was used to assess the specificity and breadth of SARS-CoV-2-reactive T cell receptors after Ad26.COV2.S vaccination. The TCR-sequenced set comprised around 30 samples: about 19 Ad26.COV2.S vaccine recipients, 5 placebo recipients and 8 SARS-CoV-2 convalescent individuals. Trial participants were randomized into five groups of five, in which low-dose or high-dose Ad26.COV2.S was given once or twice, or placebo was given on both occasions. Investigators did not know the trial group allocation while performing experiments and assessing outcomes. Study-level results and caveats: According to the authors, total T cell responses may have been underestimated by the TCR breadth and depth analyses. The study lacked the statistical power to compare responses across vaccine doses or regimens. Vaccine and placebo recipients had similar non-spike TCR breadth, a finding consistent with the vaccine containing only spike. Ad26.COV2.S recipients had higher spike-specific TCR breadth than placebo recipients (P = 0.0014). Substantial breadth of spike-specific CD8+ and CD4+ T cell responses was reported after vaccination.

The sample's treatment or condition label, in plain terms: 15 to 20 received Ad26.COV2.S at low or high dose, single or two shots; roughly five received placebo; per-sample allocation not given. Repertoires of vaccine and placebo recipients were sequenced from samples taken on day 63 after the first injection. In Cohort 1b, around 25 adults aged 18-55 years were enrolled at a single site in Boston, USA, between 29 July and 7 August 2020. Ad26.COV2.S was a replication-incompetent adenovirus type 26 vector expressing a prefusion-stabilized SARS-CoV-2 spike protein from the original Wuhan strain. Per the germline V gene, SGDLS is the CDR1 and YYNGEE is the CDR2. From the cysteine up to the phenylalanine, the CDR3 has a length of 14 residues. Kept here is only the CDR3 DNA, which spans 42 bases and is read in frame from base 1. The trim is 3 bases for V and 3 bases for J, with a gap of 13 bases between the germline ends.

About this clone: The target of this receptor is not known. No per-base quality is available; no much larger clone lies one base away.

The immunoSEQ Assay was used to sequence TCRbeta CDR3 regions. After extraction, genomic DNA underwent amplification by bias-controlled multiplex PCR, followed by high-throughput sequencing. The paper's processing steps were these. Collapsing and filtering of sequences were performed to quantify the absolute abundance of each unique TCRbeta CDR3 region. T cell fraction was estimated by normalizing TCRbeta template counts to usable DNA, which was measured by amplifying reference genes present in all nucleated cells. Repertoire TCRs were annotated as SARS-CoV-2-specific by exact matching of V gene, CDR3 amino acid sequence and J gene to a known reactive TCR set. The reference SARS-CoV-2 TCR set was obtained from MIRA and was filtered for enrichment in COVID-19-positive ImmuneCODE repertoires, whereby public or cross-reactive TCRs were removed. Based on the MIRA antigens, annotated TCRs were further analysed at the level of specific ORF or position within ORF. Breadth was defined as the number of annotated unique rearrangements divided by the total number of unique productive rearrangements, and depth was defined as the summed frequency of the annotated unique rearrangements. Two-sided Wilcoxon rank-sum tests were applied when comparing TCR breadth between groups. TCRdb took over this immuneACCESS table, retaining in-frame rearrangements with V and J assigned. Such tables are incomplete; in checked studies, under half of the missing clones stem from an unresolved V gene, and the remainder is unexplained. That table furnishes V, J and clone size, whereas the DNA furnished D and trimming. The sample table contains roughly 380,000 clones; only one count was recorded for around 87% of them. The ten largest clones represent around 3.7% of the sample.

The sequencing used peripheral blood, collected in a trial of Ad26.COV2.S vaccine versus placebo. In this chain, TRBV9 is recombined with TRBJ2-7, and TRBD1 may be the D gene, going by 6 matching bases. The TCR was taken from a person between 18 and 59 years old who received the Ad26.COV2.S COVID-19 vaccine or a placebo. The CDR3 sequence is CASSGRDTSYEQYF. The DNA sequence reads TGTGCCAGCAGCGGACGGGACACTAGCTACGAGCAGTACTTC. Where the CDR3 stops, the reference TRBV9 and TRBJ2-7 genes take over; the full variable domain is DSGVTQTPKHLITATGQRVTLRCSPRSGDLSVYWYQQSLDQGLQFLIQYYNGEERAKGNILERFSAQQFPDLHSELNLSSLELGDSALYFCASSGRDTSYEQYFGPGTRLTVT.